What follows describes a single T cell receptor beta chain. The antigen is unknown. Drawn from each donor were around 9.1 milliliters of peripheral blood. Each sample yielded at least 6 million isolated PBMCs. Extractions gave at least 6 micrograms of total RNA per sample. For the second PCR, which ran for 7 to 11 cycles, a sample-barcoded 5' primer and a J-beta primer mix were used. TCRdb itself ran the 5' RACE reads through MiXCR, one entry per CDR3 protein. The sample includes 650,000 to 1,000,000 distinct CDR3 sequences, around 36% seen only once; the top ten take 10% to 15%. The CDR3 contains 18 residues. V trimming: 5 bases; J trimming: 2 bases; junction bases outside the gene matches: 9. Germline CDR1 MDHEN, CDR2 SYDVKM. This specimen comes from a study of blood T cells in healthy people across ages. Study-wide results and caveats: Comparison with aged donors showed that long-lived donors had more naive CD4+ cells and higher diversity.

The specimen was blood. The chain is built from TRBV28 and TRBJ2-3; 14 bases line up with TRBD2. The clonotype was recovered from a man younger than 35 in good health. CDR3 sequence (DNA): TGTGCCAGCAGTCTTGGGACTAGCGGGGGCGAACTCACAGATACGCAGTATTTT. This sequence encodes CASSLGTSGGELTDTQYF. Variable domain in full (rest from reference TRBV28 and TRBJ2-3): DVKVTQSSRYLVKRTGEKVFLECVQDMDHENMFWYRQDPGLGLRLIYFSYDVKMKEKGDIPEGYSVSREKKERFSLILESASTNQTSMYLCASSLGTSGGELTDTQYFGPGTRLTVL.